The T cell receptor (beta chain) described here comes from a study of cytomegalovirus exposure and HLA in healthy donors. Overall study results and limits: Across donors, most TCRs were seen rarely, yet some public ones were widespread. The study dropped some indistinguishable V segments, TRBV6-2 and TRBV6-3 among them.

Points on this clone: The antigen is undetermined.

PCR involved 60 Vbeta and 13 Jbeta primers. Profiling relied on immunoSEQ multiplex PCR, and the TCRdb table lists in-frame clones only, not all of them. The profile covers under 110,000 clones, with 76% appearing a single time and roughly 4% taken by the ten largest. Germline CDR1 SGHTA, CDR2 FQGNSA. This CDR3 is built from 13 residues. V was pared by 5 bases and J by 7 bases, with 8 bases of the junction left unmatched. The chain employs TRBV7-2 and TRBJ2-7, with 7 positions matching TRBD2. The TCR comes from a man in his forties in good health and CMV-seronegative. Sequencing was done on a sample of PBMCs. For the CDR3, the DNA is TGTGCCAGCAGCATTCTAGCGGCTGGAGAGCAGTACTTC. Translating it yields CASSILAAGEQYF.